One sample yielded the 32 T cell receptor beta chains listed below, sequenced in a study of T cells after yellow fever vaccination. MiXCR, applied by TCRdb to the 5' RACE reads, yields one record per CDR3 protein. The sample lists just over 250,000 distinct CDR3 sequences; 5.2% were seen once. The starting material was CD4+ T cells sorted from PBMCs, obtained on the day of the yellow fever booster vaccination. These receptors came from a man aged 18 to 29 who received the YFV17D yellow fever vaccine.

This clonotype was detected ten times or more. CDR3 nucleotide sequence: TGTGCCAGCAGCTTAGCGCTTAGGACAACCTACACCTTC. Protein sequence: CASSLALRTTYTF. J is TRBJ1-2 and V is TRBV7-2, with a possible D match to TRBD1 (5 bases). CDR1 is SGHTA, CDR2 FQGNSA, per germline. The CDR3 has 13 residues. Trimming took off 0 bases at V and 10 bases at J, with 12 bases between the two ends.

This clonotype was observed a few times. CDR3 loop: CASSLLTGGPFDEQFF. CDR3 bases: TGTGCCAGCAGCTTGTTGACGGGGGGGCCCTTCGATGAGCAGTTCTTC. The genes are TRBV5-6 and TRBJ2-1; TRBD2 aligns across 8 bases. The CDR3 length is 16 residues. V was pared by 1 base and J by 8 bases, with 11 bases of the junction left unmatched. The germline V gene has CDR1 SGHDT and CDR2 YYEEEE.

The chain recombines TRBV6-2 or TRBV6-3 with TRBJ1-2, with D uncertain. There are 12 residues in the CDR3. V lost 6 bases and J 3 bases, leaving 8 bases between the germline ends. The germline gives CDR1 MNHEY, CDR2 SVGEGT. CDR3 sequence reads: CASRQMDYGYTF. The CDR3 DNA sequence: TGTGCCAGCAGGCAAATGGACTATGGCTACACCTTC.

The sample holds a few counts of this clonotype. This rearrangement joins TRBV4-3 to TRBJ2-1, with 14 bases that match TRBD2. J gave up 12 bases and V 4 bases, and 8 bases lay outside the gene matches. From germline, CDR1 is LGHNA and CDR2 YSLEER. The CDR3 has 15 residues. The CDR3 bases are TGCGCCAGCAGCCGAAGACTAGCGGGGGGGCCCCGGCAGTTCTTC. This gives the protein CASSRRLAGGPRQFF.

This clonotype was observed a handful of times. The V and J genes are TRBV12-3 or TRBV12-4 and TRBJ2-2, with a tentative D call TRBD2 (5 bases). V dropped 1 base and J dropped 4 bases, with 10 bases sitting between them. There are 15 residues in the CDR3. The CDR3 DNA is TGTGCCAGCAGTTTAGGACGGGCGGGCACCGGGGAGCTGTTTTTT. As protein: CASSLGRAGTGELFF.

The table lists this clonotype with many counts. The CDR3 nucleotides are TGCGCCAGCAGCTTGGAGGGTTCAAACTATGGCTACACCTTC. This translates into CASSLEGSNYGYTF. This sequence joins TRBV5-1 and TRBJ1-2; no clear D gene. V was cut by 0 bases and J by 2 bases, with 8 bases left in between. The CDR3 has 14 amino acids. CDR1 and CDR2 (germline): SGHRS, YFSETQ.

This clonotype came up a few times. This rearrangement joins TRBV4-3 to TRBJ2-3; TRBD1 aligns across 7 bases. Germline V gene lookup returns CDR1 LGHNA and CDR2 YSLEER. V shed 2 bases and J 4 bases; nucleotides not matched to a gene: 12. CDR3 size: 17 residues. Here the CDR3 DNA reads TGCGCCAGCAGCCAACGAGGGGGCAGGGAGTCGTCAGATACGCAGTATTTT. Protein: CASSQRGGRESSDTQYF.

CDR3 amino acids: CASSPLQVQETQYF. The DNA for the CDR3 is TGTGCCAGCTCACCACTCCAAGTCCAAGAGACCCAGTACTTC. The rearrangement links TRBV18 to TRBJ2-5; the D is unclear. The CDR3 has 14 residues. The ends were cut back, 1 base at V and 1 base at J, with 7 bases in the middle. In germline, CDR1 is KGHSH, CDR2 LQKENI.

J is TRBJ2-7 and V is TRBV21-1; the D call in the table, TRBD1, was not verified against the DNA. TRBV21-1 is an annotated pseudogene. This CDR3 has 14 residues. CDR3 nucleotides: TGTGCCAGCAGCAAAGGGACAGCATCGGCCGAGCAGTACGTC. It encodes CASSKGTASAEQYV.

This clonotype has a count of ten or more. The genes are TRBV5-6 and TRBJ2-3; D may be TRBD1 or TRBD2 (5 bases each). The CDR3 covers 15 residues. The germline V and J ends were trimmed by 2 bases and 4 bases, with 14 bases remaining between them. Germline V gives CDR1 SGHDT, CDR2 YYEEEE. DNA for the CDR3: TGTGCCAGCAGCTTCGACGCCGGGGCGTCAGATACGCAGTATTTT. This codes for CASSFDAGASDTQYF.

This clonotype appeared a few times. V usage is TRBV27 and J usage is TRBJ1-1; no clear D gene. V was cut by 6 bases and J by 4 bases, with 12 bases left in between. CDR3 length: 13 amino acids. Germline CDR1 reads MNHEY; CDR2 reads SMNVEV (reference sequence). The CDR3 loop is CASSLLRGTEAFF. CDR3 sequence (DNA): TGTGCCAGCAGCTTGTTACGGGGCACTGAAGCTTTCTTT.

The chain joins TRBV2 to TRBJ1-1, with D perhaps TRBD1 (5 bases). Germline V CDR1 and CDR2: SNHLY, FYNNEI. This CDR3 spans 13 amino acids. The V end lost 7 bases, the J end lost 10 bases, and 19 bases lay between the germline ends. CDR3 loop: CASNPRAQVGAFF. CDR3 coding DNA: TGTGCCAGCAACCCCAGGGCGCAAGTCGGAGCTTTCTTT.

The rearrangement joins TRBV7-2 to TRBJ2-2; TRBD2 matches at 12 bases. V trimming: 4 bases; J trimming: 5 bases; junction bases outside the gene matches: 8. CDR3 length equals 17 residues. Per germline, CDR1 SGHTA and CDR2 FQGNSA. CDR3 residues: CASSSRLAGGGTGELFF. CDR3 coding DNA: TGTGCCAGCAGCTCCCGCCTAGCGGGGGGGGGTACCGGGGAGCTGTTTTTT.

This clonotype was counted only a few times. This chain links TRBV18 with TRBJ2-3, with D maybe TRBD2 (5 bases). Trimming took 0 bases from V and 4 from J, leaving 14 bases between them. CDR3 size: 16 residues. Germline assignment: CDR1 KGHSH and CDR2 LQKENI. CDR3 in DNA: TGTGCCAGCTCACCACCGGCTAGCTTATCCGCAGATACGCAGTATTTT. Its translation: CASSPPASLSADTQYF.

The rearrangement joins TRBV28 to TRBJ2-3; possibly TRBD2 for D (5 bases). V shed 3 bases and J shed 4 bases, with 14 bases lying between them. CDR3 length equals 15 residues. The germline CDR1 and CDR2 sequences are MDHEN and SYDVKM. CDR3 sequence: CASSFMSGTADTQYF. The DNA for the CDR3 is TGTGCCAGCAGTTTTATGAGCGGAACGGCAGATACGCAGTATTTT.

This clonotype has just a few counts. The chain recombines TRBV5-1 with TRBJ2-3, with D perhaps matching TRBD2 (5 bases). The CDR3 contains 14 residues. The germline V gene has CDR1 SGHRS and CDR2 YFSETQ. Trimming removed 3 bases at V and 6 bases at J, with 14 bases between. CDR3 in DNA: TGCGCCAGCAGCTCGGGATCGTTAGGGGATACGCAGTATTTT. This gives the protein CASSSGSLGDTQYF.

V usage is TRBV7-8 and J usage is TRBJ2-3; D assignment may be TRBD1 or TRBD2 (5 bases each). CDR1 is SGHVS and CDR2 is FQNEAQ in the germline V gene. V lost 2 bases to trimming and J lost 6 bases, with 12 bases between them. CDR3 length: 14 residues. This chain's CDR3 is CASSLPPGPDTQYF. Here the CDR3 DNA reads TGTGCCAGCAGCTTACCCCCGGGGCCCGATACGCAGTATTTT.

CDR3 sequence: CASRGSGGNEQFF. DNA for the CDR3: TGTGCCAGCAGGGGGTCGGGCGGGAATGAGCAGTTCTTC. The genes are TRBV6-2 or TRBV6-3 and TRBJ2-1; D might be TRBD2 (5 bases). Germline V gives CDR1 MNHEY, CDR2 SVGEGT. This CDR3 comprises 13 residues. Between the trimmed V and J ends, which lost 6 bases and 7 bases, there was a span of 13 bases.

This clonotype was seen many times. CDR3 loop: CASSRTGNYGYTF. The CDR3 bases are TGTGCCAGCAGCCGGACTGGAAACTATGGCTACACCTTC. V usage is TRBV12-3 or TRBV12-4 and J usage is TRBJ1-2; the D is unclear. Trimming took off 6 bases at V and 2 bases at J, with 10 bases between the two ends. This CDR3 contains 13 residues.

The chain combines TRBV6-5 with TRBJ1-6; no definite D call. The length of the CDR3 is 15 residues. V lost 2 bases to trimming and J lost 6 bases, with 11 bases between them. CDR1 is MNHEY and CDR2 is SVGAGI in the germline V gene. CDR3 protein: CASSYGQVINSPLHF. CDR3 DNA: TGTGCCAGCAGTTACGGGCAGGTGATTAATTCACCCCTCCACTTT.

This clonotype was picked up many times. This sequence joins TRBV15 and TRBJ1-5; D gene unclear. Germline CDR1 is LNHNV and CDR2 is YYDKDF (reference sequence). The CDR3 loop spans 15 amino acids. V was cut by 7 bases and J by 7 bases, with 20 bases left in between. The CDR3 region is CATISSHGVGQPQHF. The DNA of the CDR3 is TGTGCCACCATAAGTAGTCATGGTGTGGGCCAGCCCCAGCATTTT.

The chain couples TRBV20-1 to TRBJ2-3; 9 nucleotides match TRBD2. The CDR3 is made up of 15 amino acids. V shed 6 bases, J shed 0 bases, and the junction held 7 bases outside the gene matches. Per germline, CDR1 DFQATT and CDR2 SNEGSKA (reference sequence). CDR3 DNA sequence: TGCAGTGCCCTCAGCGGGGGGACCAGCACAGATACGCAGTATTTT. Protein product: CSALSGGTSTDTQYF.

This clonotype was detected only a few times. The CDR3 nucleotides read TGTGCCAGCAGCGTAACCGGGACTAGGGTCAATGAGCAGTTCTTC. This gives the protein CASSVTGTRVNEQFF. J is TRBJ2-1 and V is TRBV9, with 8 bases identical to TRBD2. The CDR3 length is 15 residues. Losses at the gene ends were 1 base for V and 6 bases for J; bases not matched to a gene: 6. CDR1 is SGDLS and CDR2 is YYNGEE in the germline V gene.

This clonotype has a single count. The gene calls are TRBV21-1 and TRBJ2-7. TRBV21-1 is marked as a pseudogene. The CDR3 length is 14 residues. The CDR3: CASSKVRRTYEQYV. CDR3 nucleotides: TGTGCCAGCAGCAAAGTCAGGCGGACCTACGAGCAGTACGTC.

This clonotype showed up just a few times. The chain recombines TRBV12-3 or TRBV12-4 with TRBJ1-1, with D perhaps matching TRBD1 (6 bases). The CDR3 sequence is 12 residues long. V gave up 5 bases and J gave up 6 bases, with 10 bases separating them. The CDR3 DNA reads TGTGCCAGCAGTCCCAGGGGTGCTGAAGCTTTCTTT. Encoded protein: CASSPRGAEAFF.

This clonotype was counted only a few times. This chain joins TRBV7-2 and TRBJ1-1; a weak D match, TRBD1 (6 bases). Germline CDR1 is SGHTA and CDR2 is FQGNSA. The CDR3 totals 13 residues. The V and J ends lost 5 bases and 3 bases respectively, with 10 bases between them. CDR3 in amino acids: CASSQSGDTEAFF. The CDR3 DNA reads as TGTGCCAGCAGCCAATCAGGGGACACTGAAGCTTTCTTT.

This clonotype has a handful of counts. This chain joins TRBV27 and TRBJ2-4, with TRBD1 matching over 9 bases. The ends lost 6 bases at V and 0 bases at J; junction bases unmatched: 6. Per the germline V gene, CDR1 is MNHEY and CDR2 is SMNVEV (reference sequence). CDR3 length equals 16 residues. The CDR3 DNA reads TGTGCCAGCAGACCGGGACAGGGAATAGCCAAAAACATTCAGTACTTC. Translating it yields CASRPGQGIAKNIQYF.

The CDR3 protein is CSAAQGQGAKDTQYF. The CDR3 region has the DNA TGCAGTGCTGCCCAGGGACAGGGGGCGAAAGATACGCAGTATTTT. The chain uses TRBV20-1 and TRBJ2-3; 12 nucleotides match TRBD1. The CDR3 is made up of 15 amino acids. V was pared by 5 bases and J by 5 bases, with 8 bases of the junction left unmatched. CDR1 and CDR2 (germline): DFQATT, SNEGSKA (reference sequence).

This clonotype was observed a few times. This chain uses TRBV7-8 with TRBJ2-6, with 9 positions matching TRBD1. Trimming cost V 6 bases and J 1 base; bases outside gene matches: 10. CDR3 length: 18 residues. In germline, CDR1 is SGHVS, CDR2 FQNEAQ. The CDR3 DNA reads as TGTGCCAGCAGAAACCGTCCCGGGACAGGGTCTGGGGCCAACGTCCTGACTTTC. It yields the protein CASRNRPGTGSGANVLTF.

This clonotype has a count of ten or more. This rearrangement joins TRBV7-3 to TRBJ2-3, with TRBD2 identical over 12 bases. The germline V gene has CDR1 SGHTA and CDR2 FQGTGA. This CDR3 region has 14 residues. Losses at the gene ends were 5 bases for V and 4 bases for J; bases not matched to a gene: 1. Written as DNA, the CDR3 is TGTGCCAGCAGCCTAGCGGGGGGGGCAGATACGCAGTATTTT. Residues: CASSLAGGADTQYF.

The chain combines TRBV7-2 with TRBJ2-6; 7 bases are a match to TRBD1. The CDR3 sequence is 16 residues long. The germline gives CDR1 SGHTA, CDR2 FQGNSA. V shed 6 bases, J shed 2 bases, and the junction held 7 bases outside the gene matches. The CDR3 spells CASSLTGAPGANVLTF. In DNA form, the CDR3 reads TGTGCCAGCAGTTTAACAGGGGCCCCTGGGGCCAACGTCCTGACTTTC. The full variable domain, with the rest looked up from reference TRBV7-2 and TRBJ2-6, is GAGVSQSPSNKVTEKGKDVELRCDPISGHTALYWYRQSLGQGLEFLIYFQGNSAPDKSGLPSDRFSAERTGGSVSTLTIQRTQQEDSAVYLCASSLTGAPGANVLTFGAGSRLTVL.

This clonotype was detected ten times or more. The J gene is TRBJ2-5, the V gene TRBV4-2, with 10 bases that match TRBD1. This CDR3 has 15 amino acids. J lost 2 bases, V lost 3 bases, and 3 bases had no gene match. CDR1 LGHNA and CDR2 YNFKEQ come from the germline V gene. CDR3 sequence: CASSQEGQGQETQYF. The DNA for the CDR3 is TGTGCCAGCAGCCAGGAGGGACAGGGGCAAGAGACCCAGTACTTC.